The T cell receptor (beta chain) under discussion was sequenced for a study of blood T cell repertoires in COVID-19. In the study overall: What the recovered Cohort 3 donors had was two negative PCRs, clearance, or symptom resolution.

In the original analysis: By means of reference gene primer amplification, nucleated cell counts were estimated. Profiled with immunoSEQ multiplex PCR; TCRdb holds only in-frame clones, not every one. That table supplies the V and J calls and clone size; D and trimming were determined from the DNA. The table includes roughly 190,000 clones, approximately 90% detected once. This clone was recorded once. The study drew participants aged about 18 to 95 years from approximately 25 US areas. Assignments of participants to cohorts depended upon their own reported clinical history. The receptor comes from a woman aged 40 to 50 in a cohort exposed to, infected with or recovered from COVID-19 (not recorded which). The specimen was PBMCs or T cells enriched from blood (not recorded which).

This chain's CDR3 is CASSIGDRGTYEQYF. DNA of the CDR3: TGTGCCAGTAGTATAGGAGACAGGGGGACCTACGAGCAGTACTTC. This chain links TRBV19 with TRBJ2-7, with 9 nucleotides matching TRBD1. V trimming: 1 base; J trimming: 2 bases; junction bases outside the gene matches: 3. The CDR3 is 15 residues long. Germline V gene sequence: CDR1 LNHDA, CDR2 SQIVND (reference sequence).